This T cell receptor (beta chain) comes out of a study of cytomegalovirus exposure and HLA in healthy donors. V gave up 6 bases and J gave up 0 bases, with 6 bases separating them. Germline V CDR1 and CDR2: SGHAT, FQNNGV. The CDR3 runs to 13 residues. Sequencing used immunoSEQ multiplex PCR; TCRdb keeps in-frame clones, though not all of them. The data hold over 250,000 clones, with around 86% observed a single time. The chain carries TRBV11-2 and TRBJ1-3; D gene ambiguous. Sequencing was done on a sample of PBMCs. This receptor was identified in a woman aged 18-35 years in good health and CMV-seronegative. This CDR3 reads CASRSFSGNTIYF. DNA of the CDR3: TGTGCCAGCAGGAGTTTCTCTGGAAACACCATATATTTT.